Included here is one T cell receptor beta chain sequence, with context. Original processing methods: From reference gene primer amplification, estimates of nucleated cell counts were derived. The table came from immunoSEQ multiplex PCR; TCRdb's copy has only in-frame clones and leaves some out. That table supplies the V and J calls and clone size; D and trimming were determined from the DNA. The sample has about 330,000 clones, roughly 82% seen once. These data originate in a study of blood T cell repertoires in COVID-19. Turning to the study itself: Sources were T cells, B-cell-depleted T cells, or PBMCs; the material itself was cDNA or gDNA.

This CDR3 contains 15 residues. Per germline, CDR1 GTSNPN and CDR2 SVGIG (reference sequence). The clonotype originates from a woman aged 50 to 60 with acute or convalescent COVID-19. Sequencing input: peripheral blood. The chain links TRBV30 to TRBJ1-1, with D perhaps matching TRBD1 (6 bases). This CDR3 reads CALDRGGRLNTEAFF. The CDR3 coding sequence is TGTGCTTTGGATCGAGGGGGACGGTTGAACACTGAAGCTTTCTTT.